This is a list of T cell receptor beta chains from one sample in a study of Graves' ophthalmopathy and Graves' hyperthyroidism. TCRdb fed the multiplex PCR reads into MiXCR, producing one record per CDR3 protein. The sample lists 450,000 or so distinct CDR3 sequences, 14% occurring once. The sequenced sample was blood. These receptors all stem from a woman aged 25-40 years with Graves' ophthalmopathy. Both conserved end residues are part of each CDR3. The D gene is left open where the match is weak. Some rows have no size entry. The others give once, few or many, or a class for an expanded clone.

>TRBJ2-5|few|TRBV24-1|TRBD1
TGTGCCACCAGGGCCCCAGGGGGTCAGGAGACCCAGTACTTC
CATRAPGGQETQYF
>TRBJ2-4|few|TRBV5-1|.
TGCGCCAGCAGCTTCCAGGGTGACATTAAGTACTTC
CASSFQGDIKYF
>TRBJ1-1|many|TRBV29-1|.
TGCAGCGTAGACACAGGGACCCCGAGCACTGAAGCTTTCTTT
CSVDTGTPSTEAFF
>TRBJ1-2|many|TRBV7-9|.
TGTGCCAGCAGCTTTAAAGCTAACTATGGCTACACCTTC
CASSFKANYGYTF
>TRBJ1-1|many|TRBV20-1|TRBD1
TGCAGTGCTACCGGGACAGGGGGCGCGGGAACTGAAGCTTTCTTT
CSATGTGGAGTEAFF
>TRBJ1-2|many|TRBV29-1|TRBD1
TGCAGCGTCGATTGGACAGGGAAAGACTATGGCTACACCTTC
CSVDWTGKDYGYTF
>TRBJ2-5|many|TRBV10-3|TRBD2
TGTGCCATCACGGGGGGGCCCCAAGAGACCCAGTACTTC
CAITGGPQETQYF
>TRBJ2-7|many|TRBV6-1|TRBD2
TGTGCCAGCAGTGAGGATACTAGCGGAACCTACGAGCAGTACTTC
CASSEDTSGTYEQYF
>TRBJ1-1|many|TRBV20-1|.
TGCAGTGCTAGCCGGCGGAGGAACACTGAAGCTTTCTTT
CSASRRRNTEAFF
>TRBJ1-5|many|TRBV28|.
TGTGCCAGCGGATGGGACACCCAAAATCAGCCCCAGCATTTT
CASGWDTQNQPQHF
>TRBJ1-1|many|TRBV28|.
TGTGCCAGCAGTTTGGATTTGGGATCTGAAGCTTTCTTT
CASSLDLGSEAFF
>TRBJ1-6|many|TRBV15|.
TGTGCCACCAGCAGAGTGACAGTTAATTCACCCCTCCACTTT
CATSRVTVNSPLHF
>TRBJ2-7|many|TRBV6-1|.
TGTGCCAGCAGTGGACAAAACTCCTACGAGCAGTACTTC
CASSGQNSYEQYF
>TRBJ2-7|many|TRBV30|.
TGTGCCTGGAGTCGTACACTGGCCTACGAGCAGTACTTC
CAWSRTLAYEQYF
>TRBJ2-2|few|TRBV24-1|.
TGTGCCACCAGAGGGGAATCTAGCGGGGAGCTGTTTTTT
CATRGESSGELFF
>TRBJ1-3|many|TRBV19|.
TGTGCCAGTAGTTGGAGTGTCCCCGATGGAAACACCATATATTTT
CASSWSVPDGNTIYF
>TRBJ1-2|few|TRBV7-3|.
TGTGCCAGCAGCCCTCGACAGGTCGGAGGCTACACCTTC
CASSPRQVGGYTF
>TRBJ2-5|many|TRBV20-1|.
TGCAGTGCTAATACTGACTACCAAGAGACCCAGTACTTC
CSANTDYQETQYF
>TRBJ2-7|many|TRBV2|.
TGTGCCAGCAGTGACCGTTACGAGCAGTACTTC
CASSDRYEQYF
>TRBJ2-5|many|TRBV6-1|TRBD1
TGTGCCAGCAGCCGACAGGGGTTCGCGGAGACCCAGTACTTC
CASSRQGFAETQYF
>TRBJ1-2|many|TRBV12-3/TRBV12-4|.
TGTGCCAGCAGTTATGAGCCCCGAAGCTATGGCTACACCTTC
CASSYEPRSYGYTF
>TRBJ1-5|many|TRBV12-3/TRBV12-4|TRBD1
TGTGCCAGCAGTCTAAGACAGGGGAGCACTCATCAGCCCCAGCATTTT
CASSLRQGSTHQPQHF
>TRBJ2-7|many|TRBV11-2|TRBD2
TGTGCCAGCAGCCCCACCGGGACTAGCAGCCACGAGCAGTACTTC
CASSPTGTSSHEQYF
>TRBJ1-5|many|TRBV6-2/TRBV6-3|.
TGTGCCAGCAATTCCGCCGGGTCGTTCACCCAGCCCCAGCATTTT
CASNSAGSFTQPQHF
>TRBJ2-5|many|TRBV29-1|.
TGCAGCGTTGAAGATTTCGTCCAGGATCTTAAGGAGACCCAGTACTTC
CSVEDFVQDLKETQYF
>TRBJ2-7|many|TRBV28|.
TGTGCCAGCAGTCGGGGGCTAGGGACCTACGAGCAGTACTTC
CASSRGLGTYEQYF
>TRBJ2-7|.|TRBV11-1|.
TGTGCCAGCAGCCTGGGGGTAGGACAGCAAGACTACGAGCAGTACTTC
CASSLGVGQQDYEQYF
>TRBJ2-2|many|TRBV4-1|.
TGCGCCAGCGGGACACGGAACACCGGGGAGCTGTTTTTT
CASGTRNTGELFF
>TRBJ1-2|many|TRBV12-3/TRBV12-4|.
TGTGCCAGCACCTCCCCCGGACAGCCCTATGGCTACACCTTC
CASTSPGQPYGYTF
>TRBJ1-2|many|TRBV6-5|.
TGTGCCAGCAGTTACGGATACCGGATCAGTGGAAAGGGCTACACCTTC
CASSYGYRISGKGYTF
>TRBJ1-2|many|TRBV29-1|TRBD1
TGCAGCGTTGTGATTTTCGACAGGGCGGACTATGGCTACACCTTC
CSVVIFDRADYGYTF
>TRBJ1-2|many|TRBV12-3/TRBV12-4|.
TGTGCCAGCAGTTTAGGGGCTAGGTACACCTTC
CASSLGARYTF
>TRBJ2-4|few|TRBV7-9|.
TGTGCCAGCAGCGTTAACAAAAACATTAAGTACTTC
CASSVNKNIKYF
>TRBJ1-2|few|TRBV2|.
TGTGCCAGCAGTGATCCCAGGGGCCATAACTATGGCTACACCTTC
CASSDPRGHNYGYTF
>TRBJ2-6|many|TRBV6-5|.
TGTGCCAGCAGTTACGAAAAGGGGGCTGGGGCCAACGTCCTGACTTTC
CASSYEKGAGANVLTF
>TRBJ2-4|many|TRBV20-1|.
TGCAGCGGACTCCGACTAGCCAAAAACATTCAGTACTTC
CSGLRLAKNIQYF
>TRBJ1-2|many|TRBV12-3/TRBV12-4|.
TGTGCCAGCAAACCTCAGGGATACTATGGCTACACCTTC
CASKPQGYYGYTF
>TRBJ2-3|few|TRBV12-3/TRBV12-4|TRBD2
TGTGCCAGCAGTACCCCCCGGGGGGGCCTTAGCACAGATACGCAGTATTTT
CASSTPRGGLSTDTQYF
>TRBJ1-5|few|TRBV18|.
TGTGCCAGCTCACGGTACAGGGAGAGTCTGCCCCAGCATTTT
CASSRYRESLPQHF
>TRBJ1-2|.|TRBV11-2|.
TGTGCCAGCAGCTTAGAAAGTAGAACTAACTATGGCTACACCTTC
CASSLESRTNYGYTF
>TRBJ2-2|many|TRBV6-1|TRBD1
TGTGCCAGCAGTGAGATCGGACAGGTCACCGGGGAGCTGTTTTTT
CASSEIGQVTGELFF
>TRBJ2-7|many|TRBV27|TRBD1
TGTGCCAGCAGTTACACAGGGGGGAGCTCCTACGAGCAGTACTTC
CASSYTGGSSYEQYF
>TRBJ1-1|.|TRBV6-1|.
TGTGCCAGCAAACCAGCGGACCAGCCTCGGGCTTTCTTT
CASKPADQPRAFF
>TRBJ1-5|few|TRBV4-1|.
TGCGCCAGCAGCCAGTACAGCCCGGGACAATACAATCAGCCCCAGCATTTT
CASSQYSPGQYNQPQHF
>TRBJ2-3|few|TRBV5-1|TRBD2
TGCGCCAGCAGTTCCGGACTAGCGGAACCCACAGATACGCAGTATTTT
CASSSGLAEPTDTQYF
>TRBJ2-2|.|TRBV6-1|TRBD1
TGTGCCAGCAGTCAAAGACAGGGTCACACCGGGGAGCTGTTTTTT
CASSQRQGHTGELFF
>TRBJ2-5|.|TRBV5-1|.
TGCGCCAGCAGCTGGGTCGGGGACAACCAAGAGACCCAGTACTTC
CASSWVGDNQETQYF